Following are 30 T cell receptor beta chains from one sample sequenced in a study of blood T cell repertoires in COVID-19. Here immunoSEQ multiplex PCR was the method, and the copy in TCRdb shows in-frame clones only, minus some. The sample includes some 80,000 clones, roughly 80% of them seen just once. Sequenced sample: peripheral blood. These receptors originate from a man aged 55-75 years with active or convalescent COVID-19.

Only a few counts were recorded for this clone. This chain uses TRBV5-8 with TRBJ2-5; D may be TRBD1 (6 bases). The V end lost 0 bases, the J end lost 2 bases, and 11 bases lay between the germline ends. The germline CDR1 and CDR2 sequences are SGHTS and YDEGEE. CDR3 length: 15 amino acids. Written as DNA, the CDR3 is TGTGCCAGCAGCTTGGGGACAGCGAAGCAAGAGACCCAGTACTTC. It specifies CASSLGTAKQETQYF.

The chain uses TRBV19 and TRBJ1-1; 10 bases are shared with TRBD1. After removal of 4 bases from V and 3 bases from J, the junction contained 2 bases not matched to a gene. The V gene's germline CDR1 is LNHDA and CDR2 SQIVND (reference sequence). The CDR3 extends over 14 amino acids. The CDR3 region has the DNA TGTGCCAGTAGTAGACAGGGGGCCTACACTGAAGCTTTCTTT. This sequence encodes CASSRQGAYTEAFF.

The V gene is TRBV25-1, the J gene TRBJ2-7; D may be TRBD1 (6 bases). Germline V CDR1 and CDR2: MGHDK, SYGVNS. The ends were cut back, 1 base at V and 0 bases at J, with 13 bases in the middle. The CDR3 runs 16 residues. The CDR3 DNA sequence: TGTGCCAGCAGTGAATCGACAGGTTACAGCTCCTACGAGCAGTACTTC. This translates into CASSESTGYSSYEQYF.

The CDR3, as DNA: TGTGCCAGTAGTATACAGGGTCCAGATCAGCCCCAGCATTTT. Translated, it gives CASSIQGPDQPQHF. J is TRBJ1-5 and V is TRBV19; D might be TRBD1 (5 bases). This CDR3 spans 14 amino acids. Trimming took off 2 bases at V and 5 bases at J, with 10 bases between the two ends. Germline V gives CDR1 LNHDA, CDR2 SQIVND (reference sequence).

This clone was counted once. V is TRBV6-5 and J is TRBJ2-7, with D perhaps matching TRBD2 (5 bases). Deletions cut 2 bases from V and 2 bases from J, with 13 bases between. Germline CDR1 reads MNHEY; CDR2 reads SVGAGI. The CDR3 loop spans 15 amino acids. CDR3 loop: CASSYQSDGAYEQYF. CDR3 DNA sequence: TGTGCCAGCAGTTACCAATCCGACGGGGCCTACGAGCAGTACTTC.

This chain uses TRBV28 with TRBJ1-4; 9 bases agree with TRBD1. The germline V gene has CDR1 MDHEN and CDR2 SYDVKM. The CDR3 spans 14 residues. V shed 9 bases, J shed 4 bases, and the junction held 6 bases outside the gene matches. CDR3 sequence (DNA): TGTGCCAGTCAGGGGACAGGGCATAATGAAAAACTGTTTTTT. Translated: CASQGTGHNEKLFF.

V usage is TRBV5-3 and J usage is TRBJ1-6; D uncertain. TRBV5-3 is an ORF; its function is uncertain. The V end was cut by 3 bases, the J end by 14 bases, with 24 bases between. This CDR3 contains 16 residues. CDR3 DNA sequence: TGTGCCAGAAGCTCGGAGCAAGCGAGACGACGGGAAGCCCTCCACTTT. It is translated as CARSSEQARRREALHF.

Turning to this clone: A read error may account for a junction end that differs from germline. This chain connects TRBV24-1 to TRBJ1-2, with D tentatively TRBD1 (5 bases). This CDR3 has 14 amino acids. Germline assignment: CDR1 KGHDR and CDR2 SFDVKD. The CDR3, as DNA: TGTGCCACCAGTGATTCTACAGGTCTCTCGCCTATCTCCTTC. It specifies CATSDSTGLSPISF.

V gene TRBV4-1 combines with J gene TRBJ2-3, with D unresolved. Germline lookup yields CDR1 MGHRA and CDR2 YSYEKL. Trimming took 4 bases from V and 3 from J, leaving 14 bases between them. The CDR3 contains 15 residues. The CDR3 here is CASSPDGLRTDTQYF. As DNA, the CDR3 is TGCGCCAGCAGCCCCGACGGGTTACGGACAGATACGCAGTATTTT.

This clone was detected once. V gene TRBV3-1 (or the pseudogene TRBV3-2) combines with J gene TRBJ1-4; TRBD1 matches 9 bases. The V segment lost 4 bases and the J segment 7 bases; nucleotides outside the gene matches: 7. In germline, CDR1 is LGHDT, CDR2 YNNKEL (reference sequence). There are 15 residues in the CDR3. CDR3 residues: CASSPSGTGSEKLFF. The CDR3 DNA reads as TGTGCCAGCAGCCCTTCCGGGACAGGGTCTGAAAAACTGTTTTTT.

This chain's CDR3 is CASSDLGQYGYTF. Written as DNA, the CDR3 is TGTGCCAGCAGTGACCTAGGACAGTATGGCTACACCTTC. This chain joins TRBV2 and TRBJ1-2; D is possibly TRBD1 (6 bases). CDR1 SNHLY and CDR2 FYNNEI come from the germline V gene. This CDR3 has 13 amino acids. V lost 3 bases, J lost 5 bases, and 10 bases lay in between.

This chain connects TRBV6-5 to TRBJ1-3, with 8 bases aligning to TRBD1. The CDR3 runs to 15 residues. Germline assignment: CDR1 MNHEY and CDR2 SVGAGI. V shed 7 bases and J 5 bases; nucleotides not matched to a gene: 10. This CDR3 reads CASTPTAGGRNTIYF. Here the CDR3 DNA reads TGTGCCAGCACCCCCACCGCAGGGGGCCGAAACACCATATATTTT.

The rearrangement joins TRBV7-3 to TRBJ1-1; the match to TRBD1 covers 9 bases. CDR1 is SGHTA and CDR2 is FQGTGA in the germline V gene. This CDR3 is built from 12 residues. V dropped 5 bases and J dropped 11; count of bases not matched to a gene: 6. The CDR3 region has the DNA TGTGCCAGCAGCCCCGACAGGGGGAGGGCTTTCTTT. This codes for CASSPDRGRAFF.

The chain employs TRBV20-1 and TRBJ1-1; D uncertain. V shed 4 bases and J shed 1 base, with 4 bases lying between them. CDR1 DFQATT and CDR2 SNEGSKA come from the germline V gene (reference sequence). CDR3 length: 11 residues. CDR3 sequence: CSATGNTEAFF. CDR3 sequence (DNA): TGCAGTGCTACAGGGAACACTGAAGCTTTCTTT.

The genes are TRBV4-3 and TRBJ1-5; no definite D call. Germline values: CDR1 LGHNA, CDR2 YSLEER. Between the trimmed V and J ends, which lost 1 base and 9 bases, there was a span of 10 bases. The CDR3 is made up of 13 amino acids. The DNA for the CDR3 is TGCGCCAGCAGCCAAGGGGAGTGGGGGCCCCAGCATTTT. It is translated as CASSQGEWGPQHF.

The rearrangement uses TRBV2 and TRBJ2-2; 8 nucleotides align to TRBD1. Germline loops: CDR1 SNHLY, CDR2 FYNNEI. The CDR3 sequence is 13 residues long. V shed 5 bases, J shed 5 bases, and the junction held 1 base outside the gene matches. CDR3 nucleotides: TGTGCCAGCAGTCGACAGGGGACCGGGGAGCTGTTTTTT. The encoded protein is CASSRQGTGELFF.

The chain employs TRBV11-2 and TRBJ2-1; tentatively, D is TRBD1 (6 bases). Trimming left V 4 bases short and J 10 bases short, with 14 bases between. The CDR3 is made up of 13 amino acids. Germline values: CDR1 SGHAT, CDR2 FQNNGV. This CDR3 is CASSSPYRAEQFF. For the CDR3, the DNA is TGTGCCAGCAGCTCCCCTTACAGGGCCGAGCAGTTCTTC.

This clone was picked up one time. V is TRBV4-1 and J is TRBJ1-5; 8 positions agree with TRBD1. Germline V gives CDR1 MGHRA, CDR2 YSYEKL. With V trimmed by 3 bases and J by 7 bases, 5 bases remained unmatched. The CDR3 contains 14 residues. CDR3 in DNA: TGCGCCAGCAGCCAGGACAGGGCGGGCCAGCCCCAGCATTTT. Translated: CASSQDRAGQPQHF.

The CDR3 bases are TGTGCCAGCAGTGAGCAGGGGAATTATCAGCCCCAGCATTTT. Translated, it gives CASSEQGNYQPQHF. J is TRBJ1-5 and V is TRBV2; possibly TRBD1 for D (6 bases). CDR3 length equals 14 residues. Germline V gene data show CDR1 as SNHLY and CDR2 as FYNNEI. The V end was cut by 3 bases, the J end by 5 bases, with 11 bases between. The variable domain in full, completed from reference TRBV2 and TRBJ1-5, reads EPEVTQTPSHQVTQMGQEVILRCVPISNHLYFYWYRQILGQKVEFLVSFYNNEISEKSEIFDDQFSVERPDGSNFTLKIRSTKLEDSAMYFCASSEQGNYQPQHFGDGTRLSIL.

This clone was recorded once. This chain connects TRBV2 to TRBJ2-7; D possibly corresponds to TRBD2 (5 bases). This CDR3 has 16 amino acids. Per the germline V gene, CDR1 is SNHLY and CDR2 is FYNNEI. V was pared by 3 bases and J by 0 bases, with 15 bases between. The CDR3 DNA sequence: TGTGCCAGCAGTGACGATAGCCGGGGAAGCTCCTACGAGCAGTACTTC. Translating gives CASSDDSRGSSYEQYF.

The sample holds one count of this clone. V and J are TRBV5-6 and TRBJ2-7; D is uncertain. Germline values: CDR1 SGHDT, CDR2 YYEEEE. This CDR3 contains 12 residues. Trimming took 0 bases from V and 4 from J, leaving 5 bases between them. As DNA, the CDR3 is TGTGCCAGCAGCTTGGCGCAGTACGAGCAGTACTTC. As protein: CASSLAQYEQYF.

The chain joins TRBV5-1 to TRBJ1-2; TRBD1 aligns across 7 bases. This CDR3 comprises 13 residues. Germline V gene data show CDR1 as SGHRS and CDR2 as YFSETQ. The trim removed 4 bases at V and 2 bases at J, leaving 2 bases unmatched. This CDR3 reads CASSPTGNYGYTF. For the CDR3, the DNA is TGCGCCAGCAGCCCGACAGGGAACTATGGCTACACCTTC.

The chain links TRBV4-1 to TRBJ1-5; D gene ambiguous. The CDR3 loop spans 14 amino acids. Looked up from germline, CDR1 is MGHRA and CDR2 is YSYEKL. Trimming removed 2 bases at V and 0 bases at J, with 5 bases between. The CDR3 loop reads CASSQMYSNQPQHF. In nucleotides, the CDR3 is TGCGCCAGCAGCCAAATGTATAGCAATCAGCCCCAGCATTTT.

The chain has TRBV5-5 and TRBJ2-5, with D possibly being TRBD2 (5 bases). This CDR3 has 12 residues. Trimming shortened V by 3 bases and J by 5 bases, and 8 bases separated the two germline ends. Germline-derived CDR1 and CDR2 are SGHKS and YYEKEE (reference sequence). The CDR3 loop reads CASSYTRETQYF. Here the CDR3 DNA reads TGTGCCAGCAGCTATACTAGGGAGACCCAGTACTTC. Together with reference TRBV5-5 and TRBJ2-5, the CDR3 gives the full variable domain: DAGVTQSPTHLIKTRGQQVTLRCSPISGHKSVSWYQQVLGQGPQFIFQYYEKEERGRGNFPDRFSARQFPNYSSELNVNALLLGDSALYLCASSYTRETQYFGPGTRLLVL.

CDR3 region: CASRPRQGRNTIYF. The CDR3 DNA is TGTGCCAGCAGACCCCGACAGGGTCGAAACACCATATATTTT. The genes are TRBV3-1 (or the pseudogene TRBV3-2) and TRBJ1-3; 7 nucleotides align to TRBD1. V lost 6 bases to trimming and J lost 5 bases; unmatched junction nucleotides: 7. The CDR3 is made up of 14 amino acids. CDR1 LGHDT and CDR2 YNNKEL come from the germline V gene (reference sequence).

V and J are TRBV18 and TRBJ2-3; D perhaps matches TRBD2 (5 bases). V lost 8 bases to trimming and J lost 2 bases, with 17 bases between them. CDR3 length: 15 residues. Germline-derived CDR1 and CDR2 are KGHSH and LQKENI. For the CDR3, the DNA is TGTGCCAGCACCTCGTCAGGCGGGTCCACAGATACGCAGTATTTT. Its translation: CASTSSGGSTDTQYF.

The J gene is TRBJ2-5, the V gene TRBV5-6, with D unclear. Germline values: CDR1 SGHDT, CDR2 YYEEEE. The CDR3 covers 13 residues. V gave up 0 bases and J gave up 5 bases, with 8 bases separating them. The CDR3 spells CASSLAGSETQYF. The CDR3, as DNA: TGTGCCAGCAGCTTGGCCGGGTCGGAGACCCAGTACTTC.

This chain joins TRBV5-1 and TRBJ2-2; D is possibly TRBD2 (5 bases). Germline CDR1 is SGHRS and CDR2 is YFSETQ. Trimming stripped 5 bases from V and 2 bases from J, with 10 bases between. The CDR3 runs 14 residues. The CDR3 coding sequence is TGCGCCAGCAGACTAGGACCCAACACCGGGGAGCTGTTTTTT. Amino acids: CASRLGPNTGELFF.

This chain connects TRBV19 to TRBJ2-7, with D unresolved. V lost 6 bases and J lost 0, with 21 bases in between. The CDR3 is 17 residues long. Germline-derived CDR1 and CDR2 are LNHDA and SQIVND (reference sequence). In nucleotides, the CDR3 is TGTGCCAGTAGAGAGGTGCCCAAAGGTCAGAGCTCCTACGAGCAGTACTTC. It yields the protein CASREVPKGQSSYEQYF. Full variable domain (remainder filled in from reference TRBV19 and TRBJ2-7): DGGITQSPKYLFRKEGQNVTLSCEQNLNHDAMYWYRQDPGQGLRLIYYSQIVNDFQKGDIAEGYSVSREKKESFPLTVTSAQKNPTAFYLCASREVPKGQSSYEQYFGPGTRLTVT.

The J gene is TRBJ2-5, the V gene TRBV5-1; D is perhaps TRBD2 (7 bases). V lost 4 bases to trimming and J lost 5 bases, with 18 bases between them. CDR1 is SGHRS and CDR2 is YFSETQ in the germline V gene. The CDR3 loop spans 15 amino acids. CDR3 sequence: CASSPGGKGRETQYF. Here the CDR3 DNA reads TGCGCCAGCAGCCCGGGGGGCAAGGGACGGGAGACCCAGTACTTC.